A selection of T cell receptor beta chains follows, all from one sample in a study of CD8 T cells in Susac syndrome. From the immunoSEQ multiplex PCR reads, TCRdb called clonotypes with MiXCR, one entry per CDR3 protein. This table holds about 150,000 distinct CDR3 sequences, 95% to 96% found once. The material sequenced was CD8+ T cells from PBMCs. The receptor set was obtained from a human donor with multiple sclerosis. CDR3s include the opening cysteine and the closing phenylalanine or tryptophan. Each record gives: D gene, V gene, clone size, J gene, CDR3 DNA, CDR3 protein. The D gene is left open where the match is weak. Clone size is shown for a subset of rows, as once, few, many or a class of expanded clone.

D: -; V: TRBV9; size: -; J: TRBJ1-1; DNA: TGTGCCAGCAGCGAGTACAGGCAAAACACTGAAGCTTTCTTT; CDR3: CASSEYRQNTEAFF
D: -; V: TRBV5-1; size: -; J: TRBJ2-3; DNA: TGCGCCAGCCACCGGGGACCAGGGGAAACTCGTCGGACAGATACGCAGTATTTT; CDR3: CASHRGPGETRRTDTQYF
D: TRBD1; V: TRBV29-1; size: few; J: TRBJ1-2; DNA: TGCAGCGTTGGGCAGGGGGATGGCTACACCTTC; CDR3: CSVGQGDGYTF
D: TRBD1; V: TRBV7-2; size: once; J: TRBJ2-1; DNA: TGTGCCAGCAGCTTAGAGGACAGGCTATACAATGAGCAGTTCTTC; CDR3: CASSLEDRLYNEQFF
D: -; V: TRBV20-1; size: -; J: TRBJ2-5; DNA: TGCAGTGCTGAAGGACTGGGGGAGACCCAGTACTTC; CDR3: CSAEGLGETQYF
D: -; V: TRBV20-1; size: -; J: TRBJ2-1; DNA: TGCAGTGCTAGAGGTTGGCTAGGCTCCTACAATGAGCAGTTCTTC; CDR3: CSARGWLGSYNEQFF
D: -; V: TRBV12-3/TRBV12-4; size: -; J: TRBJ2-5; DNA: TGTGCCAGCACAGAGGGGGGCCGTGGATTGGGGGCGCAAGAGACCCAGTACTTC; CDR3: CASTEGGRGLGAQETQYF
D: -; V: TRBV20-1; size: -; J: TRBJ2-1; DNA: TGCAGTGCCCTGGTTGGGTCCCATGAGCAGTTCTTC; CDR3: CSALVGSHEQFF
D: TRBD2; V: TRBV2; size: -; J: TRBJ2-3; DNA: TGTGCCAGCGTCGAGACTAGCGGGGTGGGGGATACGCAGTATTTT; CDR3: CASVETSGVGDTQYF
D: -; V: TRBV3-1; size: -; J: TRBJ1-2; DNA: TGTGCCAGCAGCCCCTCCTCGGGCCGGTATGGCTACACCTTC; CDR3: CASSPSSGRYGYTF
D: -; V: TRBV11-2; size: -; J: TRBJ1-1; DNA: TGTGCCAGCAGCCCAGGGGCAGTAGCGGAAGCTTTCTTT; CDR3: CASSPGAVAEAFF
D: -; V: TRBV19; size: -; J: TRBJ2-7; DNA: TGTGCCAGTAGTATATCCCCAGGCCGCGAGCAGTACTTC; CDR3: CASSISPGREQYF
D: -; V: TRBV27; size: -; J: TRBJ1-2; DNA: TGTGCCAGCAGTCTGACAGGACTCTATGGCTACACCTTC; CDR3: CASSLTGLYGYTF
D: -; V: TRBV30; size: -; J: TRBJ1-5; DNA: TGTGCCTGGAGGCCTAAAACTCGCGGACAGAGCAATCAGCCCCAGCATTTT; CDR3: CAWRPKTRGQSNQPQHF
D: -; V: TRBV7-9; size: -; J: TRBJ2-1; DNA: TGTGCCAGCAGCCCAGTCGAAAGGAATGAGCAGTTCTTC; CDR3: CASSPVERNEQFF
D: TRBD1; V: TRBV3-1; size: -; J: TRBJ2-5; DNA: TGTGCCAGCAGCCGATCAAGGGGGCGAGGTATCCAAGAGACCCAGTACTTC; CDR3: CASSRSRGRGIQETQYF
D: TRBD1; V: TRBV29-1; size: -; J: TRBJ1-1; DNA: TGCAGGGTAACAGGGGGCTCCAACACTGAAGCTTTCTTT; CDR3: CRVTGGSNTEAFF
D: -; V: TRBV6-5; size: -; J: TRBJ2-2; DNA: TGTGCCAGCAGCCTCGGCACGGGGGCAACCGGGGAGCTGTTTTTT; CDR3: CASSLGTGATGELFF
D: -; V: TRBV20-1; size: -; J: TRBJ1-2; DNA: TGCAGTGCTACTCCCCTCGAGGAGAATAGGCGCGGCTATGGCTACACCTTC; CDR3: CSATPLEENRRGYGYTF
D: TRBD1; V: TRBV4-1; size: -; J: TRBJ1-5; DNA: TGCGCCAGCAGCCCGGGGGGACAGCCAAATCAGCCCCAGCATTTT; CDR3: CASSPGGQPNQPQHF
D: TRBD2; V: TRBV29-1; size: -; J: TRBJ2-3; DNA: TGCAGCGTTGACGGGACTAGCGGGGGGACTAGCACAGATACGCAGTATTTT; CDR3: CSVDGTSGGTSTDTQYF
D: -; V: TRBV27; size: -; J: TRBJ2-7; DNA: TGTGCCAGCAGCCTAATACGGGGTTACGAGCAGTACTTC; CDR3: CASSLIRGYEQYF
D: -; V: TRBV7-6; size: -; J: TRBJ1-2; DNA: TGTGCCAGCAGCCCGGCGGGGGGGCAGGCGGAAGGCTACACCTTC; CDR3: CASSPAGGQAEGYTF
D: TRBD2; V: TRBV25-1; size: -; J: TRBJ2-7; DNA: TGTGCCAGCAGTGGTAGACTAGCATACGAGCAGTACTTC; CDR3: CASSGRLAYEQYF
D: TRBD2; V: TRBV12-5; size: -; J: TRBJ2-2; DNA: TGTGCTAGTGGTTCCTCTAGCGGGGCGAACACCGGGGAGCTGTTTTTT; CDR3: CASGSSSGANTGELFF
D: -; V: TRBV27; size: -; J: TRBJ2-1; DNA: TGTGCCAGCAGTTTAAGGGAGGGGGCCAGCAATGAGCAGTTCTTC; CDR3: CASSLREGASNEQFF
D: -; V: TRBV20-1; size: -; J: TRBJ2-5; DNA: TGCAGTGCTAGAGTAAAAGGGAGCTTACAAGAGACCCAGTACTTC; CDR3: CSARVKGSLQETQYF
D: -; V: TRBV14; size: -; J: TRBJ2-5; DNA: TGTGCCAGCAGCCTACGCGCCACCTCTTACGAGACCCAGTACTTC; CDR3: CASSLRATSYETQYF
D: -; V: TRBV3-1; size: -; J: TRBJ2-7; DNA: TGTGCCAGCAGCCCCCAAGAATACGAGCAGTACTTC; CDR3: CASSPQEYEQYF
D: -; V: TRBV7-2; size: -; J: TRBJ2-2; DNA: TGTGCCAGCAGCTTATTGAGGGAAGGGCTGTTTTTT; CDR3: CASSLLREGLFF
D: -; V: TRBV5-6; size: -; J: TRBJ2-1; DNA: TGTGCCAGCAGCTTGGGCGTCGGGGCCTTCTTC; CDR3: CASSLGVGAFF
D: -; V: TRBV7-6; size: -; J: TRBJ1-1; DNA: TGTGCCAGCAGCTTAGCTTCAGGCACTGAAGCTTTCTTT; CDR3: CASSLASGTEAFF
D: -; V: TRBV15; size: -; J: TRBJ2-6; DNA: TGTGCCACCAGCAGATACAGGGACTCCGGGGCCAACGTCCTGACTTTC; CDR3: CATSRYRDSGANVLTF
D: -; V: TRBV24-1; size: -; J: TRBJ2-5; DNA: TGTGCCACCAGTGATTTCGGACCCGGGGGTGAGACCCAGTACTTC; CDR3: CATSDFGPGGETQYF
D: TRBD2; V: TRBV3-1; size: -; J: TRBJ2-7; DNA: TGTGCCAGCAGCCAACCCGCAGCGGGGGTCTACGAGCAGTACTTC; CDR3: CASSQPAAGVYEQYF
D: TRBD1; V: TRBV3-1; size: once; J: TRBJ2-1; DNA: TGTGCCAGCAGCCCTAGACAGGGATGGGGAAATGAGCAGTTCTTC; CDR3: CASSPRQGWGNEQFF
D: -; V: TRBV6-5; size: -; J: TRBJ2-1; DNA: TGTGCCAGCAGTTGGAGCCGACGTAGGGAGCAGTTCTTC; CDR3: CASSWSRRREQFF
D: TRBD1; V: TRBV6-6; size: -; J: TRBJ1-4; DNA: TGTGCCAGCAGTCCCGGGGAGGGGGCGAATGAAAAACTGTTTTTT; CDR3: CASSPGEGANEKLFF
D: TRBD1; V: TRBV11-2; size: -; J: TRBJ2-5; DNA: TGTGCCAGCAGCCTACAGGGGATACAAGAGACCCAGTACTTC; CDR3: CASSLQGIQETQYF
D: TRBD1; V: TRBV7-9; size: once; J: TRBJ1-1; DNA: TGTGCCAGCAGCGGGGGACAGGTCGGTCCTGAAGCTTTCTTT; CDR3: CASSGGQVGPEAFF
D: -; V: TRBV9; size: -; J: TRBJ1-6; DNA: TGTGCCAGCAGCGTAGCCGAACAGGGCCCGGTCCACTTT; CDR3: CASSVAEQGPVHF
D: TRBD2; V: TRBV29-1; size: -; J: TRBJ2-5; DNA: TGCAGCGTTGAGACTAGCCGGTACCAAGAGACCCAGTACTTC; CDR3: CSVETSRYQETQYF
D: TRBD2; V: TRBV5-1; size: -; J: TRBJ2-1; DNA: TGCGCCAGCAGCTCCTCCCTAGCGGGGGGCTACAATGAGCAGTTCTTC; CDR3: CASSSSLAGGYNEQFF